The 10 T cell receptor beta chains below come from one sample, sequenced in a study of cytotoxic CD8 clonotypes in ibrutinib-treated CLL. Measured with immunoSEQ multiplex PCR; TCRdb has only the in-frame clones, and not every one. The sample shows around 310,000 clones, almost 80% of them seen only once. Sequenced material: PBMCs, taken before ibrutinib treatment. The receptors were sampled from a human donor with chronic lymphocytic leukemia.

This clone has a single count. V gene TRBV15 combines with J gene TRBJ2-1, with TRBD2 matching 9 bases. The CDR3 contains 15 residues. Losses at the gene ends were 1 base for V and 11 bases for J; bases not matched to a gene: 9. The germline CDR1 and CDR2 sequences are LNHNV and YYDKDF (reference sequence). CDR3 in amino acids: CATSRATSGLDQQFF. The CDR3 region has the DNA TGTGCCACCAGCAGAGCCACTAGCGGGTTGGATCAGCAGTTCTTC.

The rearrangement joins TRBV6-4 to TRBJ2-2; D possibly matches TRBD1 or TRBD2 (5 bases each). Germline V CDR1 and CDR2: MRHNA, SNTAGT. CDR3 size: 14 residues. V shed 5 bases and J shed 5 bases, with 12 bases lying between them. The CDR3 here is CASSPGRDTGELFF. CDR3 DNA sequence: TGTGCCAGCAGTCCGGGACGAGATACCGGGGAGCTGTTTTTT.

CDR3 nucleotide sequence: TGTGCCAGCAGCTTCTCTGGAAACACCATATATTTT. Amino acid sequence: CASSFSGNTIYF. The gene calls are TRBV7-9 and TRBJ1-3; D is ambiguous. The CDR3 has 12 amino acids. Germline V CDR1 and CDR2: SEHNR, FQNEAQ (reference sequence). V was shortened by 3 bases and J by 0 bases, with 0 bases between the two germline ends.

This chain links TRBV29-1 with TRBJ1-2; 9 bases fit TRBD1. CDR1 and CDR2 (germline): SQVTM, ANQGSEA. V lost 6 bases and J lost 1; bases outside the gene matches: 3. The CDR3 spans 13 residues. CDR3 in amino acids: CSVGDRVNYGYTF. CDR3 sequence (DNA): TGCAGCGTCGGGGACAGGGTTAACTATGGCTACACCTTC.

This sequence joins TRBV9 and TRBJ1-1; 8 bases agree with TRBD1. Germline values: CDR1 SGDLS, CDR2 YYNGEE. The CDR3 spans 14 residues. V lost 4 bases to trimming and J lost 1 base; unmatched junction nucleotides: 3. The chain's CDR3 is CASSMTGANTEAFF. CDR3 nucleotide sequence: TGTGCCAGCAGCATGACAGGGGCGAACACTGAAGCTTTCTTT.

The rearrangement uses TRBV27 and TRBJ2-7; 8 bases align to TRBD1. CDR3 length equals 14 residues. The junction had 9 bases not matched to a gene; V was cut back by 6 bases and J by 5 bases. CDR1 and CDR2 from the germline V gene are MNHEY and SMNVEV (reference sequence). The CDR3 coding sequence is TGTGCCAGCAGGACTACAGGGGGGAGCGACGAGCAGTACTTC. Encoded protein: CASRTTGGSDEQYF.

The CDR3: CASSSGTGTEDTQYF. The DNA of the CDR3 is TGTGCCAGCAGCAGCGGGACAGGGACGGAAGATACGCAGTATTTT. The chain couples TRBV7-8 to TRBJ2-3; TRBD1 aligns across 9 bases. The trim removed 5 bases at V and 5 bases at J, leaving 8 bases unmatched. The CDR3 consists of 15 residues. CDR1 and CDR2 from the germline V gene are SGHVS and FQNEAQ. The full variable domain, rest sourced from reference TRBV7-8 and TRBJ2-3, is GAGVSQSPRYKVAKRGQDVALRCDPISGHVSLFWYQQALGQGPEFLTYFQNEAQLDKSGLPSDRFFAERPEGSVSTLKIQRTQQEDSAVYLCASSSGTGTEDTQYFGPGTRLTVL.

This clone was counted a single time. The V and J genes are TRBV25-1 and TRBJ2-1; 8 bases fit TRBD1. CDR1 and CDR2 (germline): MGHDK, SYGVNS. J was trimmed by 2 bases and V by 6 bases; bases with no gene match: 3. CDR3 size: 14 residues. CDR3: CASRGTGAYNEQFF. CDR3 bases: TGTGCCAGCAGAGGGACAGGAGCCTACAATGAGCAGTTCTTC.

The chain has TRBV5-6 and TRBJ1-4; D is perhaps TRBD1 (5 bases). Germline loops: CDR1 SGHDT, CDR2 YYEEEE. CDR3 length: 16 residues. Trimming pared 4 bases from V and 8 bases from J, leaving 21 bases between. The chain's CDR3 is CASSPTPGRGGEKLFF. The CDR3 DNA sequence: TGTGCCAGCAGCCCCACTCCAGGGCGGGGTGGGGAAAAACTGTTTTTT. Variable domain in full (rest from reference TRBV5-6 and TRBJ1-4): DAGVTQSPTHLIKTRGQQVTLRCSPKSGHDTVSWYQQALGQGPQFIFQYYEEEERQRGNFPDRFSGHQFPNYSSELNVNALLLGDSALYLCASSPTPGRGGEKLFFGSGTQLSVL.

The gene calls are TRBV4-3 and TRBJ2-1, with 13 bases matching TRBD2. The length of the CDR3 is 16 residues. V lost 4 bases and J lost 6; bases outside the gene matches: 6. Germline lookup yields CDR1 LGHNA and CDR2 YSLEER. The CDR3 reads CASSREGLAGSNEQFF. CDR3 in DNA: TGCGCCAGCAGCCGGGAGGGACTAGCGGGAAGCAATGAGCAGTTCTTC.